This record concerns one T cell receptor beta chain sequence. What it binds is not known. The data were taken from a study of blood T cells in healthy people across ages. Turning to the study itself: The capture of about one barcoded beta molecule per two T cells was achieved by template switching. Study findings and constraints: Conclusively comparing naive with antigen-experienced cells was impossible with unsorted PBMCs. Whereas aged donors had fewer naive CD4+ cells, long-lived donors had more of them and higher diversity. The study regarded diversity estimates from one million T cells as underestimates.

CDR1 and CDR2 (germline): SEHNR, FQNEAQ (reference sequence). This CDR3 is 15 amino acids long. V was clipped by 3 bases and J by 6 bases, with 16 bases between them. A second PCR of roughly 7 to 11 cycles used a sample-barcoded 5' primer and a J-beta primer mix. Using its own MiXCR run on the 5' RACE reads, TCRdb lists one record per CDR3 protein. The sample yields around 1,500,000 distinct CDR3 sequences, approximately 30% seen once. The sequence was obtained from a woman in her thirties in good health. Sequencing used blood. The V call is TRBV7-9, the J call TRBJ2-3; tentatively, D is TRBD2 (6 bases). The DNA for the CDR3 is TGTGCCAGCAGCTTCGCACGGGACTTTTCGGATACGCAGTATTTT. Residues: CASSFARDFSDTQYF.